The 8 T cell receptor beta chains presented below share a single source sample, sequenced in a study of shared clonotypes between healthy human individuals. Profiling relied on immunoSEQ multiplex PCR, and the TCRdb table lists in-frame clones only, not all of them. The profile shows 700,000 or so clones, 72% of them singletons. Sequences were obtained from memory CD4+ T cells sorted from blood. Subset in this sample: CD45RA-negative fraction. These receptors all stem from a woman aged 25 to 39 in good health.

The V and J genes are TRBV19 and TRBJ2-7; tentative D call: TRBD2 (5 bases). This CDR3 comprises 15 residues. The ends were cut back, 5 bases at V and 3 bases at J, with 17 bases in the middle. Germline V lookup: CDR1 LNHDA, CDR2 SQIVND (reference sequence). CDR3 coding DNA: TGTGCCAGTAGTGCGGCTTGGACGGGGATCTACGAGCAGTACTTC. Encoded protein: CASSAAWTGIYEQYF. The complete variable domain, with remaining parts taken from reference TRBV19 and TRBJ2-7, reads DGGITQSPKYLFRKEGQNVTLSCEQNLNHDAMYWYRQDPGQGLRLIYYSQIVNDFQKGDIAEGYSVSREKKESFPLTVTSAQKNPTAFYLCASSAAWTGIYEQYFGPGTRLTVT.

The chain is built from TRBV27 and TRBJ2-3; 9 bases line up with TRBD2. The V gene end was trimmed by 6 bases and the J gene end by 1 base; junction bases not matched to a gene: 2. Germline V gene data show CDR1 as MNHEY and CDR2 as SMNVEV (reference sequence). The CDR3 spans 14 residues. The CDR3 DNA sequence: TGTGCCAGCAGCCGGACTAGCGGCACAGATACGCAGTATTTT. Protein product: CASSRTSGTDTQYF.

The gene calls are TRBV4-1 and TRBJ1-4; D gene ambiguous. The V end lost 0 bases, the J end lost 7 bases, and 12 bases lay between the germline ends. The CDR3 has 15 amino acids. Germline CDR1 MGHRA, CDR2 YSYEKL. CDR3 coding DNA: TGCGCCAGCAGCCAAGATTTTCAGGTGGTTGAAAAACTGTTTTTT. Protein sequence: CASSQDFQVVEKLFF.

The chain employs TRBV30 and TRBJ2-1; D call uncertain. The CDR3 covers 15 residues. V was clipped by 1 base and J by 0 bases, with 10 bases between them. The germline gives CDR1 GTSNPN, CDR2 SVGIG (reference sequence). The DNA for the CDR3 is TGTGCCTGGAGTGCCCGCCTCAGCTCCTACAATGAGCAGTTCTTC. Its protein is CAWSARLSSYNEQFF.

CDR3 sequence: CASSYSAPAYEQYF. The DNA for the CDR3 is TGTGCCAGCAGTTACTCTGCGCCGGCCTACGAGCAGTACTTC. V is TRBV6-5 and J is TRBJ2-7; D unresolved. CDR1 MNHEY and CDR2 SVGAGI come from the germline V gene. The CDR3 is made up of 14 amino acids. V was shortened by 0 bases and J by 2 bases, with 8 bases between the two germline ends.

This clone has at least ten counts. The same CDR3 arises from other DNA sequences in this sample as well. The chain has TRBV28 and TRBJ1-5; a weak D match, TRBD1 (5 bases). Germline assignment: CDR1 MDHEN and CDR2 SYDVKM. The ends were cut back, 6 bases at V and 3 bases at J, with 15 bases in the middle. The CDR3 contains 15 residues. CDR3 protein: CASSPIDRDNQPQHF. As DNA, the CDR3 is TGTGCCAGCAGCCCTATTGACAGAGACAATCAGCCCCAGCATTTT. The full variable domain, rest sourced from reference TRBV28 and TRBJ1-5, is DVKVTQSSRYLVKRTGEKVFLECVQDMDHENMFWYRQDPGLGLRLIYFSYDVKMKEKGDIPEGYSVSREKKERFSLILESASTNQTSMYLCASSPIDRDNQPQHFGDGTRLSIL.

The chain combines TRBV11-2 with TRBJ2-1; 7 nucleotides align to TRBD2. CDR3 length equals 15 residues. Trimming cost V 3 bases and J 3 bases; bases outside gene matches: 5. Germline CDR1 is SGHAT and CDR2 is FQNNGV. The CDR3 coding sequence is TGTGCCAGCAGCTTCGCGACTAGCAGCTACAATGAGCAGTTCTTC. Translating it yields CASSFATSSYNEQFF. The complete variable domain, with remaining parts taken from reference TRBV11-2 and TRBJ2-1, reads EAGVAQSPRYKIIEKRQSVAFWCNPISGHATLYWYQQILGQGPKLLIQFQNNGVVDDSQLPKDRFSAERLKGVDSTLKIQPAKLEDSAVYLCASSFATSSYNEQFFGPGTRLTVL.

This rearrangement joins TRBV5-4 to TRBJ2-3, with D unresolved. The CDR3 has 17 residues. Looked up from germline, CDR1 is SGHNT and CDR2 is YYREEE (reference sequence). V lost 4 bases, J lost 3 bases, and 21 bases lay in between. This CDR3 is CASSVRYSLGWTDTQYF. The DNA of the CDR3 is TGTGCCAGCAGCGTCCGATACTCTTTAGGTTGGACAGATACGCAGTATTTT.